The clone carrying this T cell receptor (beta chain) was found many times. iRepertoire HTBI primers and Arm-PCR of CDR3 regions built TCR beta libraries. TCRdb used MiXCR to reprocess the multiplex PCR reads, holding one entry per CDR3 protein. The repertoire holds 540,000 or so distinct CDR3 sequences, with about 14% as singletons. This sample's time point: newly diagnosed GD, antithyroid drugs for less than 3 months. After RNA was extracted from PBMCs, the TCR library was made from it. The entry originates in a study of regulatory T cells in long-lasting Graves disease. CDR3 length: 16 amino acids. The V end was cut by 3 bases, the J end by 3 bases, with 15 bases between. These same records also appear under a second study, on T cells in Graves' hyperthyroidism and ophthalmopathy.

This chain uses TRBV12-3 or TRBV12-4 with TRBJ1-5; possibly TRBD1 for D (6 bases). The receptor was isolated from a man aged 25 to 40 with Graves disease. Sequencing was performed on peripheral blood mononuclear cells (PBMCs), taken at new diagnosis, from a patient treated with antithyroid drugs. The CDR3 protein is CASSFAFGGSNQPQHF. The CDR3 bases are TGTGCCAGCAGTTTCGCTTTCGGGGGCTCCAATCAGCCCCAGCATTTT.